This entry features one TCR beta chain sequence. Antigen unknown. This sample's time point: week 3, after first cycle of checkpoint inhibitor. At 12 weeks after first infusion, RECIST 1.1 defined response for most patients. Trimming pared 1 base from V and 10 bases from J, leaving 14 bases between. CDR1 and CDR2 from the germline V gene are SGHNT and YYREEE (reference sequence). The CDR3 is 14 amino acids. The data are from a study of blood T cell dynamics during melanoma immunotherapy. Study-wide findings and caveats: Clones driving repertoire changes may be melanoma-specific or general immune activation.

Assay: immunoSEQ multiplex PCR; the TCRdb copy retains only in-frame clones and omits some. The repertoire includes 11,000 to 15,000 clones, 86% of them detected once, and approximately 5.6% sits in the top ten. The source material was blood, sampled from a patient treated with checkpoint blockade. The chain employs TRBV5-4 and TRBJ2-2; D is unresolved. This TCR derives from a human donor with melanoma. The CDR3, as DNA: TGTGCCAGCAGCTTGATGACTTTACCCGAGGAGCTGTTTTTT. It yields the protein CASSLMTLPEELFF.